Below, 14 T cell receptor beta chains from the same sample are listed, as sequenced in a study of T cell responses to AZD1222 COVID-19 vaccine. Using immunoSEQ multiplex PCR, the repertoire was profiled, and TCRdb retains in-frame clones only, with some absent. Among some 100,000 clones listed, around 87% were seen once. Here the sequenced sample was peripheral blood, taken on day 0 of AZD1222 vaccination. These receptors originate from an adult in good health.

This chain joins TRBV7-3 and TRBJ2-1; possible D gene TRBD1, 6 bases. The V gene lost 5 bases and the J gene lost 5 bases, with 13 bases spanning the gap. The CDR3 runs 14 residues. Per the germline V gene, CDR1 is SGHTA and CDR2 is FQGTGA. CDR3 DNA sequence: TGTGCCAGCAGCAAAACAGGGTTGAACAATGAGCAGTTCTTC. Protein product: CASSKTGLNNEQFF.

The rearrangement joins TRBV6-5 to TRBJ1-5; D may be TRBD1 (5 bases). The V end lost 2 bases, the J end lost 4 bases, and 12 bases lay between the germline ends. CDR1 and CDR2 (germline): MNHEY, SVGAGI. The CDR3 is made up of 15 amino acids. CDR3 in amino acids: CASSYGQGTNQPQHF. The CDR3 DNA sequence: TGTGCCAGCAGTTACGGCCAGGGTACTAATCAGCCCCAGCATTTT.

The chain has TRBV4-1 and TRBJ1-2; D gene uncertain. CDR3 length equals 13 residues. CDR1 and CDR2 (germline): MGHRA, YSYEKL. V was trimmed by 3 bases and J by 4 bases, leaving 9 bases between them. CDR3 region: CASSQGRPYGYTF. The CDR3 bases are TGCGCCAGCAGCCAGGGCAGACCCTATGGCTACACCTTC.

The rearrangement joins TRBV27 to TRBJ2-7; D not resolved. The CDR3 spans 13 residues. Germline V gene lookup returns CDR1 MNHEY and CDR2 SMNVEV (reference sequence). Trimming removed 6 bases from V and 2 bases from J, with 11 bases in between. DNA of the CDR3: TGTGCCAGCAGGCTGGCCCTCCCCTACGAGCAGTACTTC. Protein product: CASRLALPYEQYF.

The rearrangement links TRBV7-3 to TRBJ1-5; D call uncertain. Germline V gene lookup returns CDR1 SGHTA and CDR2 FQGTGA. The CDR3 runs 15 residues. V lost 0 bases and J 5 bases, leaving 11 bases between the germline ends. CDR3 amino acids: CASSLTQWVYQPQHF. CDR3 DNA sequence: TGTGCCAGCAGCTTAACCCAGTGGGTATATCAGCCCCAGCATTTT.

The chain is built from TRBV2 and TRBJ2-1; D remains ambiguous. With 6 bases removed from V and 15 bases from J, the gap between germline ends came to 15 bases. The CDR3 covers 11 residues. CDR1 and CDR2 (germline): SNHLY, FYNNEI. In nucleotides, the CDR3 is TGTGCCAGCAGCCTAAACCCCCCACCGTTCTTC. It is translated as CASSLNPPPFF.

The chain couples TRBV12-3 or TRBV12-4 to TRBJ1-2, with TRBD1 matching 9 bases. The V gene end was trimmed by 8 bases and the J gene end by 6 bases; junction bases not matched to a gene: 7. CDR3 length equals 13 residues. CDR3 protein: CASGPTGGNGYTF. Here the CDR3 DNA reads TGTGCCAGCGGTCCAACAGGGGGCAATGGCTACACCTTC.

This clone was seen only once. The chain uses TRBV3-1 (or the pseudogene TRBV3-2) and TRBJ1-2, with 10 bases that match TRBD1. The CDR3 consists of 14 residues. The V gene's germline CDR1 is LGHDT and CDR2 YNNKEL (reference sequence). With 2 bases clipped from V and 7 bases from J, the junction kept 4 bases outside the gene matches. The CDR3 DNA sequence: TGTGCCAGCAGCCAATTGACAGGGGGCATTGGCTACACCTTC. This gives the protein CASSQLTGGIGYTF.

This chain links TRBV14 with TRBJ1-3; TRBD1 agrees at 7 bases. Germline assignment: CDR1 SGHDN and CDR2 FVKESK. Trimming removed 4 bases from V and 3 bases from J; junction bases left unmatched: 15. This CDR3 has 18 residues. CDR3 DNA: TGTGCCAGCAGCCCTCCGGGACAGTTCAACGTCTATGGAAACACCATATATTTT. Its translation: CASSPPGQFNVYGNTIYF.

The chain recombines TRBV29-1 with TRBJ2-3; D is unclear. This CDR3 is built from 10 residues. Trimming removed 4 bases at V and 7 bases at J, with 6 bases between. Germline-derived CDR1 and CDR2 are SQVTM and ANQGSEA. CDR3 DNA: TGCAGCGTTGGTGACTATACGCAGTATTTT. Translating it yields CSVGDYTQYF.

This rearrangement joins TRBV11-1 to TRBJ2-7; perhaps D is TRBD1 or TRBD2 (6 bases each). V shed 8 bases and J shed 1 base, with 12 bases lying between them. The CDR3 is 13 amino acids. Germline V gene data show CDR1 as SGHAT and CDR2 as FQDESV (reference sequence). The CDR3 protein is CASGGQSSYEQYF. CDR3 sequence (DNA): TGTGCCAGCGGGGGGCAGAGTTCCTACGAGCAGTACTTC.

The chain couples TRBV29-1 to TRBJ2-7, with 9 positions matching TRBD1. V shed 3 bases and J 3 bases; nucleotides not matched to a gene: 6. Germline values: CDR1 SQVTM, CDR2 ANQGSEA. The CDR3 covers 14 residues. CDR3 coding DNA: TGCAGCGTTGACGGGGTGACAGGGGGCTACGAGCAGTACTTC. It encodes CSVDGVTGGYEQYF.

This clone was found once. V gene TRBV29-1 combines with J gene TRBJ2-7; no clear D. CDR1 SQVTM and CDR2 ANQGSEA come from the germline V gene. CDR3 size: 12 residues. Trimming cost V 5 bases and J 4 bases, with 12 bases left between them. The CDR3 DNA reads as TGCAGCGTTACTCTCGGCCTTTACGAGCAGTACTTC. Translation: CSVTLGLYEQYF.

The count of this clone is one. This rearrangement joins TRBV5-1 to TRBJ1-6, with D perhaps matching TRBD1 (6 bases). This CDR3 is 18 amino acids long. Germline V CDR1 and CDR2: SGHRS, YFSETQ. The V end was cut by 0 bases, the J end by 5 bases, with 18 bases between. Here the CDR3 reads CASSLAGAQRTNNSPLHF. Written as DNA, the CDR3 is TGCGCCAGCAGCTTGGCGGGGGCCCAAAGGACTAATAATTCACCCCTCCACTTT.